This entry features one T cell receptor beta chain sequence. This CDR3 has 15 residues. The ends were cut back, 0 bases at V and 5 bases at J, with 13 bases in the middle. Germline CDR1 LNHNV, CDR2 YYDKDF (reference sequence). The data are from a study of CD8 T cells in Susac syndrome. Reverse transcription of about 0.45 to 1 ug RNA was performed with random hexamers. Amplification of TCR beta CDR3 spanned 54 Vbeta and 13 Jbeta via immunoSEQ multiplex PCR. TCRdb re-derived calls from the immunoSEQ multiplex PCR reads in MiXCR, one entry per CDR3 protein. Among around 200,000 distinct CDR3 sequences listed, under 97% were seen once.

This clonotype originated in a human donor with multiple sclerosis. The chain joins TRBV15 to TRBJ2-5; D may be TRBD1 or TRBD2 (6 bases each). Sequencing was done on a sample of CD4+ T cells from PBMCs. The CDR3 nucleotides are TGTGCCACCAGCAGAGATCGGGGGCCTGAGGAGACCCAGTACTTC. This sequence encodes CATSRDRGPEETQYF.